This T cell receptor beta chain was sequenced during a study of shared clonotypes between healthy human individuals. General study findings and limits: Sampling covered nothing but blood. Tissue TCR repertoires likely differ from those found in blood. A handful of donors showed sharing of around 5% of naive CD4 clonotypes.

A remark on this clone: Its antigen is unidentified.

Data came from immunoSEQ multiplex PCR; TCRdb stores just in-frame clones and leaves some out. The sample shows about 2 million clones, roughly 96% of them seen only once. The sample taken for sequencing was naive CD4+ T cells sorted from blood. Subset reported: CD45RA+ positively selected. This clonotype originated in a man in his late teens or twenties in good health.

The CDR3 DNA is TGTGCCAGCAGCCTAAAAAGGGCCCTTTACTACGAGCAGTACTTC. Protein: CASSLKRALYYEQYF. The chain carries TRBV6-5 and TRBJ2-7; D is undetermined. CDR1 and CDR2 from the germline V gene are MNHEY and SVGAGI. The CDR3 sequence is 15 residues long. The V end lost 6 bases, the J end lost 3 bases, and 18 bases lay between the germline ends.